Below, 30 T cell receptor beta chains from the same sample are listed, as sequenced in a study of regulatory T cells in long-lasting Graves disease. Noted time point: persistent/refractory GD, antithyroid drugs over 5 years with positive TRAb. RNA isolated from PBMCs was used to make the TCR library. iRepertoire HTBI primers and Arm-PCR of CDR3 regions built TCR beta libraries. Each CDR3 protein gets one entry after TCRdb re-called the multiplex PCR reads with MiXCR. Of 500,000 to 800,000 distinct CDR3 sequences listed, 25% to 35% are singletons. The sample was peripheral blood mononuclear cells (PBMCs), taken when the disease was refractory, from a patient treated with antithyroid drugs. Receptors originate from a female donor with Graves disease.

This clonotype has at least ten counts. The chain uses TRBV28 and TRBJ1-1, with D perhaps matching TRBD1 (5 bases). V was trimmed by 3 bases and J by 3 bases, leaving 11 bases between them. The CDR3 runs to 14 residues. Germline V gene sequence: CDR1 MDHEN, CDR2 SYDVKM. CDR3 DNA: TGTGCCAGCAGTTTGTATCAGGGTGACACTGAAGCTTTCTTT. Protein: CASSLYQGDTEAFF.

On this clonotype: This clone may be a read error of a much larger clone one base away. The rearrangement uses TRBV11-2 and TRBJ2-5, with 14 bases fitting TRBD2. J gave up 7 bases and V 4 bases, and 20 bases lay outside the gene matches. Germline CDR1 is SGHAT and CDR2 is FQNNGV. This CDR3 has 20 residues. CDR3 sequence: CASSSGLRPGLAGVGGTQYF. CDR3 in DNA: TGTGCCAGCAGCTCCGGTCTCAGACCGGGACTAGCGGGAGTGGGCGGGACCCAGTACTTC.

Of note for this clonotype: An end of the junction differs from the germline gene, which may be a read error. The chain links TRBV20-1 to TRBJ2-3; no clear D gene. Per germline, CDR1 DFQATT and CDR2 SNEGSKA (reference sequence). The CDR3 length is 11 residues. CDR3 protein: CSARDVDTQYF. CDR3 nucleotide sequence: TGCAGTGCCAGAGATGTAGATACGCAGTATTTT.

The CDR3 reads CASSQDITGNHQPQHF. In DNA, the CDR3 is TGTGCCAGCAGCCAAGATATTACGGGGAATCATCAGCCCCAGCATTTT. The rearrangement uses TRBV3-1 and TRBJ1-5; D gene ambiguous. This CDR3 is built from 16 residues. Germline CDR1 and CDR2: LGHDT and YNNKEL (reference sequence). V lost 0 bases and J 5 bases, leaving 14 bases between the germline ends.

This clonotype was detected a few times. The chain combines TRBV25-1 with TRBJ2-2; the match to TRBD2 covers 10 bases. V dropped 7 bases and J dropped 4; count of bases not matched to a gene: 12. CDR1 and CDR2 (germline): MGHDK, SYGVNS. The CDR3 covers 17 residues. This chain's CDR3 is CASTGALAGTTTGELFF. For the CDR3, the DNA is TGTGCCAGCACTGGTGCACTAGCGGGAACTACCACCGGGGAGCTGTTTTTT.

CDR3 region: CSAAKQGTEAFF. The CDR3 region has the DNA TGCAGTGCTGCCAAACAGGGGACTGAAGCTTTCTTT. The chain is built from TRBV20-1 and TRBJ1-1; TRBD1 agrees at 7 bases. CDR1 is DFQATT, CDR2 SNEGSKA, per germline (reference sequence). This CDR3 is built from 12 residues. V was pared by 5 bases and J by 5 bases, with 5 bases of the junction left unmatched.

Many counts were recorded for this clonotype. The gene calls are TRBV28 and TRBJ1-2, with D possibly TRBD1 on 6 matching bases. The V gene lost 4 bases and the J gene lost 0 bases, with 9 bases spanning the gap. The CDR3 loop spans 14 amino acids. Germline V gives CDR1 MDHEN, CDR2 SYDVKM. CDR3 sequence: CASSSRTANYGYTF. The CDR3 bases are TGTGCCAGCAGTTCACGGACAGCTAACTATGGCTACACCTTC.

This clonotype was seen ten or more times. The rearrangement links TRBV12-3 or TRBV12-4 to TRBJ1-4; 7 bases match TRBD1. The length of the CDR3 is 15 residues. After removal of 3 bases from V and 7 bases from J, the junction contained 8 bases not matched to a gene. CDR3 coding DNA: TGTGCCAGCAGTTTTGGAGACAGGGTCGGTGAAAAACTGTTTTTT. This gives the protein CASSFGDRVGEKLFF.

The DNA of the CDR3 is TGTGCCATCAGTGATGGACTTAACTATGGCTACACCTTC. Translation: CAISDGLNYGYTF. J is TRBJ1-2 and V is TRBV10-3; D remains ambiguous. Germline V lookup: CDR1 ENHRY, CDR2 SYGVKD. V lost 3 bases and J 1 base, leaving 6 bases between the germline ends. The CDR3 has 13 residues.

This clonotype has only one observation. This chain links TRBV5-1 with TRBJ2-2; 7 bases fit TRBD1. Germline assignment: CDR1 SGHRS and CDR2 YFSETQ. V was clipped by 6 bases and J by 5 bases; unmatched bases: 10. The length of the CDR3 is 15 residues. CDR3 sequence: CASTIDRVETGELFF. DNA of the CDR3: TGCGCCAGCACAATAGACAGGGTCGAGACCGGGGAGCTGTTTTTT.

This chain connects TRBV6-1 to TRBJ2-7; D is unresolved. Looked up from germline, CDR1 is MNHNS and CDR2 is SASEGT. The CDR3 length is 12 residues. With 7 bases removed from V and 6 bases from J, the gap between germline ends came to 13 bases. CDR3 residues: CASNYPTLEQYF. The CDR3 DNA follows: TGTGCCAGCAACTACCCGACCCTCGAGCAGTACTTC.

V is TRBV13 and J is TRBJ2-7; 9 bases match TRBD1. CDR1 is PRHDT and CDR2 is FYEKMQ in the germline V gene (reference sequence). The CDR3 has 14 residues. With 5 bases clipped from V and 3 bases from J, the junction kept 5 bases outside the gene matches. CDR3 in DNA: TGTGCCAGCAGCCCGGAGGGACAGGGCTACGAGCAGTACTTC. Translated: CASSPEGQGYEQYF.

The chain links TRBV7-3 to TRBJ2-5, with a weak D call TRBD2 (5 bases). Germline V gives CDR1 SGHTA, CDR2 FQGTGA. This CDR3 has 15 amino acids. Trimming removed 1 base from V and 4 bases from J, with 13 bases in between. As DNA, the CDR3 is TGTGCCAGCAGCTTAATGGGGAGTTGGGGAGAGACCCAGTACTTC. Its protein is CASSLMGSWGETQYF.

V is TRBV20-1 and J is TRBJ2-1, with 10 bases aligning to TRBD1. Germline V lookup: CDR1 DFQATT, CDR2 SNEGSKA (reference sequence). The CDR3 has 14 residues. V was clipped by 1 base and J by 6 bases; unmatched bases: 3. CDR3 DNA sequence: TGCAGTGCTAGAGCTGGGACAGGGGTCAATGAGCAGTTCTTC. The encoded protein is CSARAGTGVNEQFF.

Many counts were recorded for this clonotype. The CDR3 loop reads CASSIGGGTRETQYF. The CDR3 DNA reads TGTGCCAGCAGCATCGGAGGCGGGACGAGAGAGACCCAGTACTTC. The chain combines TRBV11-2 with TRBJ2-5; D might be TRBD2 (6 bases). Germline V lookup: CDR1 SGHAT, CDR2 FQNNGV. Trimming removed 5 bases from V and 4 bases from J, with 17 bases in between. CDR3 length: 15 amino acids.

V is TRBV6-2 or TRBV6-3 and J is TRBJ1-1; a weak D match, TRBD1 (5 bases). V was cut by 0 bases and J by 2 bases, with 13 bases left in between. CDR3 length: 16 amino acids. In germline, CDR1 is MNHEY, CDR2 SVGEGT. Written as DNA, the CDR3 is TGTGCCAGCAGTTACTCGAGCAGGGCCACTAACACTGAAGCTTTCTTT. Encoded protein: CASSYSSRATNTEAFF.

There are a few counts of this clonotype. The genes are TRBV12-3 or TRBV12-4 and TRBJ1-5, with 11 bases that match TRBD1. J lost 7 bases, V lost 5 bases, and 4 bases had no gene match. The CDR3 is made up of 14 amino acids. Here the CDR3 reads CASSRTGGEQPQHF. In DNA form, the CDR3 reads TGTGCCAGCAGTCGGACAGGGGGCGAACAGCCCCAGCATTTT.

This clonotype was seen many times. The chain carries TRBV11-2 and TRBJ1-2; TRBD1 aligns across 8 bases. The V segment lost 5 bases and the J segment 4 bases; nucleotides outside the gene matches: 6. Per germline, CDR1 SGHAT and CDR2 FQNNGV. The CDR3 covers 14 residues. Written as DNA, the CDR3 is TGTGCCAGCAGCCTGGACAGGGAGTTCTATGGCTACACCTTC. Encoded protein: CASSLDREFYGYTF. Full variable domain (missing parts from reference TRBV11-2 and TRBJ1-2): EAGVAQSPRYKIIEKRQSVAFWCNPISGHATLYWYQQILGQGPKLLIQFQNNGVVDDSQLPKDRFSAERLKGVDSTLKIQPAKLEDSAVYLCASSLDREFYGYTFGSGTRLTVV.

On this clonotype: The junction departs from the called germline gene at one end, perhaps through a read error. The CDR3 here is CSVAEETGAFF. In nucleotides, the CDR3 is TGCAGCGTTGCCGAGGAGACTGGAGCTTTCTTT. The chain joins TRBV29-1 to TRBJ1-1, with D unclear. The CDR3 sequence is 11 residues long. Per the germline V gene, CDR1 is SQVTM and CDR2 is ANQGSEA.

The sample holds a few counts of this clonotype. The V and J genes are TRBV20-1 and TRBJ1-2; 7 bases match TRBD1. V dropped 6 bases and J dropped 4; count of bases not matched to a gene: 14. This CDR3 is 15 amino acids long. Germline loops: CDR1 DFQATT, CDR2 SNEGSKA (reference sequence). CDR3 sequence: CSAQPSGQSIYGYTF. The CDR3 region has the DNA TGCAGTGCCCAACCCTCGGGACAGTCCATCTATGGCTACACCTTC.

This chain links TRBV12-3 or TRBV12-4 with TRBJ1-2; no reliable D call. The CDR3 loop spans 17 amino acids. V lost 6 bases to trimming and J lost 4 bases, with 24 bases between them. The CDR3 here is CASSHPGEGRRSYGYTF. The CDR3 region has the DNA TGTGCCAGCAGCCACCCCGGGGAGGGCCGGAGATCCTATGGCTACACCTTC.

The chain has TRBV5-1 and TRBJ1-3, with 8 bases matching TRBD1. The ends lost 4 bases at V and 7 bases at J; junction bases unmatched: 7. There are 14 residues in the CDR3. Germline V lookup: CDR1 SGHRS, CDR2 YFSETQ. The CDR3 DNA reads TGCGCCAGCAGCCCGAAGGGACAGGTCAACACCATATATTTT. It codes for CASSPKGQVNTIYF.

The J gene is TRBJ1-2, the V gene TRBV5-6; weak D call: TRBD1 (6 bases). This CDR3 has 15 residues. Trimming left V 0 bases short and J 7 bases short, with 16 bases between. Germline-derived CDR1 and CDR2 are SGHDT and YYEEEE. CDR3 DNA: TGTGCCAGCAGCTTGGTATCAGGGGAGTCGGGTGGCTACACCTTC. It is translated as CASSLVSGESGGYTF.

The chain has TRBV18 and TRBJ2-7, with TRBD1 identical over 8 bases. Trimming removed 8 bases from V and 3 bases from J; junction bases left unmatched: 6. This CDR3 is built from 13 residues. In germline, CDR1 is KGHSH, CDR2 LQKENI. The CDR3 DNA reads as TGTGCCAGCACCCCTGACAGGGGCTACGAGCAGTACTTC. Translation: CASTPDRGYEQYF.

This clonotype was seen many times. This chain connects TRBV6-1 to TRBJ2-7; TRBD2 aligns across 13 bases. The CDR3 runs to 15 residues. Germline values: CDR1 MNHNS, CDR2 SASEGT. J gave up 7 bases and V 5 bases, and 8 bases lay outside the gene matches. The CDR3 DNA is TGTGCCAGCAGTCCAGGACTAGCGGGAGTGAGAGAGCAGTACTTC. This codes for CASSPGLAGVREQYF.

CDR3 DNA: TGCAGCGCCGACAGGGACCATGGCTACACCTTC. It codes for CSADRDHGYTF. The rearrangement joins TRBV29-1 to TRBJ1-2, with 7 bases matching TRBD1. Germline V gives CDR1 SQVTM, CDR2 ANQGSEA. CDR3 length: 11 residues. Trimming at V came to 7 bases and at J to 6 bases, leaving 5 bases not matched to a gene.

This chain uses TRBV3-1 with TRBJ1-1, with D uncertain. CDR1 and CDR2 (germline): LGHDT, YNNKEL (reference sequence). The CDR3 has 15 amino acids. Trimming shortened V by 1 base and J by 4 bases, and 13 bases separated the two germline ends. The CDR3 reads CASSQGMVGSTEAFF. The DNA of the CDR3 is TGTGCCAGCAGCCAAGGTATGGTCGGAAGCACTGAAGCTTTCTTT.

This clonotype was counted once. V gene TRBV9 combines with J gene TRBJ2-7; D may be TRBD1 (6 bases). In germline, CDR1 is SGDLS, CDR2 YYNGEE. CDR3 length: 15 residues. Trimming removed 0 bases at V and 2 bases at J, with 12 bases between. The CDR3: CASSVATGPPYEQYF. CDR3 DNA: TGTGCCAGCAGCGTAGCTACAGGGCCACCCTACGAGCAGTACTTC.

This rearrangement joins TRBV4-1 to TRBJ1-2, with D hard to call. The CDR3 is 12 residues long. Germline assignment: CDR1 MGHRA and CDR2 YSYEKL. The V end was cut by 0 bases, the J end by 4 bases, with 3 bases between. CDR3 nucleotide sequence: TGCGCCAGCAGCCAAGAGGGCTATGGCTACACCTTC. It translates to CASSQEGYGYTF.

The chain employs TRBV20-1 and TRBJ1-2; 9 bases match TRBD1. CDR1 and CDR2 from the germline V gene are DFQATT and SNEGSKA (reference sequence). This CDR3 has 10 amino acids. The CDR3, as DNA: TGCACTCCGGGACAGGGAGGCTACACCTTC. Its protein product is CTPGQGGYTF.